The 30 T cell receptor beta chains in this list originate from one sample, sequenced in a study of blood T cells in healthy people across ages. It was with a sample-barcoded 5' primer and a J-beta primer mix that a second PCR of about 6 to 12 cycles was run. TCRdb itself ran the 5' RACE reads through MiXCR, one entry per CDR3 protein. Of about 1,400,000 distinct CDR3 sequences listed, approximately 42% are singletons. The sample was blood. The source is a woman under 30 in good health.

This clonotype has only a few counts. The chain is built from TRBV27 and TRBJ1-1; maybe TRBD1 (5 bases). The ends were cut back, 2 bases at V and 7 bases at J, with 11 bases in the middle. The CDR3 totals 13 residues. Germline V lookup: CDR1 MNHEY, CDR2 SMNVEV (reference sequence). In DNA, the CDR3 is TGTGCCAGCAGTTTAGGGGGATGGGATGAAGCTTTCTTT. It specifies CASSLGGWDEAFF.

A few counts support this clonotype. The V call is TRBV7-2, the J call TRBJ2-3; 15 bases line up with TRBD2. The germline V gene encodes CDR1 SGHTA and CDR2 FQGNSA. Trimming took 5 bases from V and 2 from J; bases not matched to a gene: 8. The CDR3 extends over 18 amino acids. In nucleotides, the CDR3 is TGTGCCAGCAGCGGGCGGACTAGCGGGAGGGGGTCCACAGATACGCAGTATTTT. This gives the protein CASSGRTSGRGSTDTQYF. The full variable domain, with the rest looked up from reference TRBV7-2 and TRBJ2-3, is GAGVSQSPSNKVTEKGKDVELRCDPISGHTALYWYRQSLGQGLEFLIYFQGNSAPDKSGLPSDRFSAERTGGSVSTLTIQRTQQEDSAVYLCASSGRTSGRGSTDTQYFGPGTRLTVL.

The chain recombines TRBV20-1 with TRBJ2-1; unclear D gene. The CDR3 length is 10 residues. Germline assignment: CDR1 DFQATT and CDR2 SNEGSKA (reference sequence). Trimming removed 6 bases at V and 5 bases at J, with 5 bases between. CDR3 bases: TGCAGTGCGGACCACAATGAGCAGTTCTTC. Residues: CSADHNEQFF.

The CDR3 coding sequence is TGTGCCAGCAGTTCCCGACAGGGTGCTAGTGGCTACACCTTC. Translation gives CASSSRQGASGYTF. V usage is TRBV12-3 or TRBV12-4 and J usage is TRBJ1-2; 7 bases fit TRBD1. V lost 4 bases to trimming and J lost 7 bases; unmatched junction nucleotides: 9. This CDR3 is 14 amino acids long.

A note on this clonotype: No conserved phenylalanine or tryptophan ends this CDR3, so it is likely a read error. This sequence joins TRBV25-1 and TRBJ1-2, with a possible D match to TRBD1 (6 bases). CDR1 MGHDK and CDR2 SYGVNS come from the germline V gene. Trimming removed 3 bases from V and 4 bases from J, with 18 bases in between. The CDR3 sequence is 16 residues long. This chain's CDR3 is CASSDSWGPSIYGYTL. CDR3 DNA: TGTGCCAGCAGTGACTCGTGGGGGCCCTCGATCTATGGCTACACCTTG.

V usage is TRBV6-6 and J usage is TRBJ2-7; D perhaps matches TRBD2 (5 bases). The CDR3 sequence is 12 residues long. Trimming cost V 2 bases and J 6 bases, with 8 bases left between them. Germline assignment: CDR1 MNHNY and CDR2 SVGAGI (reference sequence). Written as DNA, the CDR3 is TGTGCCAGCAGTTACAGGCTAGCCGAGCAGTACTTC. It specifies CASSYRLAEQYF.

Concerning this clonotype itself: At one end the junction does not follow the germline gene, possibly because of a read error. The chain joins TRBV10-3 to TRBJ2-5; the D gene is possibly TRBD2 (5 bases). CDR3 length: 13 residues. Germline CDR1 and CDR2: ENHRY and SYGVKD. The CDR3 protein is CAINEGYQETQYF. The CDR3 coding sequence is TGTGCCATCAATGAGGGTTACCAAGAGACCCAGTACTTC.

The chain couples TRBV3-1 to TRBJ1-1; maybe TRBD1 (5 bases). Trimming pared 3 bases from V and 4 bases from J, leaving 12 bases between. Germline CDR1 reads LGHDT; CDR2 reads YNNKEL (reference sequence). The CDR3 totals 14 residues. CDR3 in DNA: TGTGCCAGCAGCCACCTCTCGGGGGGCACTGAAGCTTTCTTT. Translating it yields CASSHLSGGTEAFF.

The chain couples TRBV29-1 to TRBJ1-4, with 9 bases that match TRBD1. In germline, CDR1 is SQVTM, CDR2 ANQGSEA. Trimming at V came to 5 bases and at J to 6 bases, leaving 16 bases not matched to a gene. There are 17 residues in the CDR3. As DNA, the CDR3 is TGCAGCGTTCTGGGAGGGGGACAGGGTCACCCTCATGAAAAACTGTTTTTT. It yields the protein CSVLGGGQGHPHEKLFF.

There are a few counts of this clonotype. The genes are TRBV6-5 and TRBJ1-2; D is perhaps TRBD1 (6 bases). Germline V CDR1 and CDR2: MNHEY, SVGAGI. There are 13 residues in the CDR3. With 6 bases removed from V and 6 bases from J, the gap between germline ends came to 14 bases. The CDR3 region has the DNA TGTGCCAGCAGCTCTACAGGGCCCCATGGCTACACCTTC. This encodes CASSSTGPHGYTF.

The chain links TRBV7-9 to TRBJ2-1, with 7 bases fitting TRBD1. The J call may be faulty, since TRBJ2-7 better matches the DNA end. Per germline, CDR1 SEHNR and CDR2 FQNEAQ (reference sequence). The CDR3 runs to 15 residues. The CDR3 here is CASSPRGTSYNEQYF. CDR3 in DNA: TGTGCCAGCAGCCCCAGGGGGACCTCCTACAATGAGCAGTACTTC.

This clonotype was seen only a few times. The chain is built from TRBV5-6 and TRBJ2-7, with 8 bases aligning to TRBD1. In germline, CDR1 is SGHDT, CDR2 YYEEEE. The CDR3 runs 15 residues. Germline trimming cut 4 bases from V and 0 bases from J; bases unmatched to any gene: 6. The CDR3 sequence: CASSPPGQVSYEQYF. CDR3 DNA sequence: TGTGCCAGCAGCCCACCGGGACAGGTCTCCTACGAGCAGTACTTC.

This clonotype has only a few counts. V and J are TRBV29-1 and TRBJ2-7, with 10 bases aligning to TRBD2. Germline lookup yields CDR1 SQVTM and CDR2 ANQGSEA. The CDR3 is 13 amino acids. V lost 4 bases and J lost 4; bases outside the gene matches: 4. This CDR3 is CSVGRTSGYEQYF. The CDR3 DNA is TGCAGCGTTGGCCGGACTAGCGGTTACGAGCAGTACTTC.

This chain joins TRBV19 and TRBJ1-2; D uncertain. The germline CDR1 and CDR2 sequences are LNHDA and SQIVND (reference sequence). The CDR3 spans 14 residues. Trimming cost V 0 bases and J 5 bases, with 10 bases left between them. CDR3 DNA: TGTGCCAGTAGTATAGACAACGCCCGGTATGGCTACACCTTC. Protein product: CASSIDNARYGYTF.

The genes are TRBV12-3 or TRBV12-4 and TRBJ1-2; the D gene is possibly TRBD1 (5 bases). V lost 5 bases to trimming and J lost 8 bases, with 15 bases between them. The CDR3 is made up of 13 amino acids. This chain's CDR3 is CASSGGGADGYTF. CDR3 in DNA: TGTGCCAGCAGTGGGGGAGGGGCCGACGGCTACACCTTC.

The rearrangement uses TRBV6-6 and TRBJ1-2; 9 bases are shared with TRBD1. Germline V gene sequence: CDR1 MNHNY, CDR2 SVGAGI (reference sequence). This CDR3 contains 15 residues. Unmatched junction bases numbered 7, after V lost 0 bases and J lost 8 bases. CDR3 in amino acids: CASSYSQGAVSGYTF. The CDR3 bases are TGTGCCAGCAGTTACTCACAGGGGGCGGTAAGCGGCTACACCTTC.

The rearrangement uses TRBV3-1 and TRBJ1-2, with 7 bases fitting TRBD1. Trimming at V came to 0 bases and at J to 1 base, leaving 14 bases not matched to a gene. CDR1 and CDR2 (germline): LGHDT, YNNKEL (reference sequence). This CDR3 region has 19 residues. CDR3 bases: TGTGCCAGCAGCCAAGAGGCTATAGGGGGCTCCTCCCTTAACTATGGCTACACCTTC. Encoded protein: CASSQEAIGGSSLNYGYTF.

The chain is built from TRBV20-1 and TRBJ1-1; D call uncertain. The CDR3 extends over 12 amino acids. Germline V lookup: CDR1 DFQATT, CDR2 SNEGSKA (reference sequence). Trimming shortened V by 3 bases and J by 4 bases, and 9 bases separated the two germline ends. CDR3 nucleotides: TGCAGTGCTAGCCAAACAGCCACTGAAGCTTTCTTT. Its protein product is CSASQTATEAFF.

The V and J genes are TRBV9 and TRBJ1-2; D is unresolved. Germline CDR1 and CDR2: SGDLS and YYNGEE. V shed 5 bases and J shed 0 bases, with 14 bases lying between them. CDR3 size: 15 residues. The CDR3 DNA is TGTGCCAGCAGTCCTCGCCGAACTACTAACTATGGCTACACCTTC. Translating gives CASSPRRTTNYGYTF.

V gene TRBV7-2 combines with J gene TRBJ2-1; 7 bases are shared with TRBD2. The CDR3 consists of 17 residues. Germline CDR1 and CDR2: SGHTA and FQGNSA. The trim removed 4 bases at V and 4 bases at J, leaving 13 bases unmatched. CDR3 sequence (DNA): TGTGCCAGCAGCTCGGTGGGGGGGGTCAACTTTTACAATGAGCAGTTCTTC. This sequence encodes CASSSVGGVNFYNEQFF.

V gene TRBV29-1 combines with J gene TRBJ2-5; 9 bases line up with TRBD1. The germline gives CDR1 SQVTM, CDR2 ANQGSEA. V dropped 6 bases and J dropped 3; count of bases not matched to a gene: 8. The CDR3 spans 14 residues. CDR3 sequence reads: CSVASGTGKETQYF. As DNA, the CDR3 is TGCAGCGTCGCCTCCGGGACAGGGAAAGAGACCCAGTACTTC.

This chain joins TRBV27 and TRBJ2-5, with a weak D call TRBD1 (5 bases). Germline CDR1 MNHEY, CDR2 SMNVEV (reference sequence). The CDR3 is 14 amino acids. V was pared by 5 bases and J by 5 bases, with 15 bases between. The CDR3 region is CASSGQIRGETQYF. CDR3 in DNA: TGTGCCAGCAGTGGACAAATCCGTGGGGAGACCCAGTACTTC.

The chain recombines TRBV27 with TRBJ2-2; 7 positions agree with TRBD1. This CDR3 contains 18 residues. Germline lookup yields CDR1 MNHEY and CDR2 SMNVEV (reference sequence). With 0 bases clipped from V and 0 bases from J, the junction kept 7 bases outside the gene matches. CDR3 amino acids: CASSLSRDSPANTGELFF. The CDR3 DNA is TGTGCCAGCAGTTTATCCAGGGACAGCCCCGCGAACACCGGGGAGCTGTTTTTT.

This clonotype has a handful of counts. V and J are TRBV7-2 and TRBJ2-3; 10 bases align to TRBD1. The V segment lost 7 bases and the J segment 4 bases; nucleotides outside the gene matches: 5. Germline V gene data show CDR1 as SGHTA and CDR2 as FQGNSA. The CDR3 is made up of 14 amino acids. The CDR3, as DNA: TGTGCCAGCACCCGGGACAGGGGAGCAGATACGCAGTATTTT. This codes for CASTRDRGADTQYF.

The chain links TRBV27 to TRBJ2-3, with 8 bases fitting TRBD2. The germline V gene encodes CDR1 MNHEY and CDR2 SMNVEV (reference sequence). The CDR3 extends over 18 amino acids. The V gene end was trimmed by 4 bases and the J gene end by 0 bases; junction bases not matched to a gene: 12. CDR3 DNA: TGTGCCAGCAGTTCCCGGGGGGGCGTGGTACAGAGCACAGATACGCAGTATTTT. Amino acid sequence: CASSSRGGVVQSTDTQYF.

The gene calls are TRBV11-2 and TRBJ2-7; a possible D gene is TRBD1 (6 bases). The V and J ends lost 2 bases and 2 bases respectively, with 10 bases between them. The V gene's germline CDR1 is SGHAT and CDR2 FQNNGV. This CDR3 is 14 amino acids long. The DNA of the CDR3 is TGTGCCAGCAGCTTACCGGGACATACCTACGAGCAGTACTTC. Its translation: CASSLPGHTYEQYF. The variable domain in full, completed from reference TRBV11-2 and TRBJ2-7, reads EAGVAQSPRYKIIEKRQSVAFWCNPISGHATLYWYQQILGQGPKLLIQFQNNGVVDDSQLPKDRFSAERLKGVDSTLKIQPAKLEDSAVYLCASSLPGHTYEQYFGPGTRLTVT.

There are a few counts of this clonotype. For the CDR3, the DNA is TGCGCCAGCAGCTTGTCTAGCTCCTCAGATACGCAGTATTTT. Protein: CASSLSSSSDTQYF. This chain connects TRBV5-1 to TRBJ2-3; possibly TRBD2 for D (5 bases). V shed 1 base and J shed 4 bases, with 10 bases lying between them. The CDR3 is made up of 14 amino acids. Germline loops: CDR1 SGHRS, CDR2 YFSETQ.

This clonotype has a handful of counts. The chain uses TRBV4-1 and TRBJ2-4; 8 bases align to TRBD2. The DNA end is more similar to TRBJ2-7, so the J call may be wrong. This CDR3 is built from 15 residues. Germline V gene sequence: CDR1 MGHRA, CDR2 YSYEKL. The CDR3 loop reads CASSQPAGVTHEQYF. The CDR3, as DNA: TGCGCCAGCAGCCAGCCAGCGGGAGTGACCCACGAGCAGTACTTC.

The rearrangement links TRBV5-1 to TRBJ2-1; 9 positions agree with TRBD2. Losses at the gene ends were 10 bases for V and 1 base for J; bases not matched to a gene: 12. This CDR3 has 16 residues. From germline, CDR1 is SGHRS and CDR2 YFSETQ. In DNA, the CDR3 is TGCGCCTCAGTCTTGACGGCGGGAGGGTCCTACAATGAGCAGTTCTTC. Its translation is CASVLTAGGSYNEQFF.

The CDR3 DNA sequence: TGTGCCAGCAGTGGAGCGCTTCGGCAGGGAACCCATGGCTACACCTTC. Its protein is CASSGALRQGTHGYTF. The chain joins TRBV2 to TRBJ1-2; TRBD1 is a possible D gene (5 bases). The CDR3 is made up of 16 amino acids. CDR1 is SNHLY and CDR2 is FYNNEI in the germline V gene. With 4 bases removed from V and 6 bases from J, the gap between germline ends came to 21 bases.